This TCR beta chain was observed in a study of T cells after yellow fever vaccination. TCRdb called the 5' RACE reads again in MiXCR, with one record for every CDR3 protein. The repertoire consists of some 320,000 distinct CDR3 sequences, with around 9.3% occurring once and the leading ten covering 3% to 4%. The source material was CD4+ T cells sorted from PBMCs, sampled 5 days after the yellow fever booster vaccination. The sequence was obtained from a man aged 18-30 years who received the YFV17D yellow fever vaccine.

The CDR3 sequence is CASKGGAARETQYF. The DNA of the CDR3 is TGTGCCAGCAAGGGCGGGGCCGCTAGGGAGACCCAGTACTTC. This chain uses TRBV7-2 with TRBJ2-5, with a tentative D call TRBD2 (6 bases). The CDR3 contains 14 residues. V gave up 7 bases and J gave up 5 bases, with 17 bases separating them. Germline V lookup: CDR1 SGHTA, CDR2 FQGNSA.